The rows below give T cell receptor beta chains drawn from one sample of a study of CD8+ T cells in alopecia areata. Measured with immunoSEQ multiplex PCR; TCRdb has only the in-frame clones, and not every one. This table has about 150,000 clones, roughly 54% appearing once. The material was CD8+ T cells sorted from blood, obtained at week 4, from a patient treated with tofacitinib. The receptors were gathered from a human donor with alopecia areata. CDR3s include the opening cysteine and the closing phenylalanine or tryptophan. The D gene is left open where the match is weak. Rows give clone size only sometimes, using once, few, many, or a class for an expanded clone.

clone_size	v_call	j_call	d_call	cdr3_aa	cdr3_nt
-	TRBV6-5	TRBJ1-1	-	CASSYGMDLPDTEAFF	TGTGCCAGCAGTTACGGCATGGATCTACCGGACACTGAAGCTTTCTTT
-	TRBV25-1	TRBJ2-3	-	CASSWGAGGDGTDTQYF	TGTGCCAGCAGTTGGGGGGCAGGTGGGGACGGCACAGATACGCAGTATTTT
-	TRBV29-1	TRBJ1-4	-	CSVEFGTAPNEKLFF	TGCAGCGTTGAATTCGGAACAGCCCCAAATGAAAAACTGTTTTTT
-	TRBV29-1	TRBJ1-1	-	CSALDGGPEAFF	TGCAGCGCCCTAGACGGGGGGCCTGAAGCTTTCTTT
-	TRBV27	TRBJ1-5	TRBD1	CASRSGTGVDQPQHF	TGTGCCAGCAGATCCGGGACAGGGGTCGATCAGCCCCAGCATTTT
few	TRBV4-1	TRBJ1-6	-	CASSQDGNSPLHF	TGCGCCAGCAGCCAAGACGGAAATTCACCCCTCCACTTT
-	TRBV6-5	TRBJ2-5	-	CASRVTEEETQYF	TGTGCCAGCAGGGTGACAGAAGAAGAGACCCAGTACTTC
-	TRBV29-1	TRBJ1-1	-	CSVVIVSEAFF	TGCAGCGTTGTTATCGTGTCTGAAGCTTTCTTT
-	TRBV4-2	TRBJ2-1	-	CATSGPNNEQFF	TGTGCCACCTCGGGACCTAACAATGAGCAGTTCTTC
-	TRBV6-5	TRBJ1-1	-	CASSYEGLTEAFF	TGTGCCAGCAGCTACGAAGGGCTGACTGAAGCTTTCTTT
-	TRBV7-9	TRBJ2-5	TRBD2	CASSSPLAGGQETQYF	TGTGCCAGCAGCTCCCCACTAGCGGGGGGGCAAGAGACCCAGTACTTC
-	TRBV4-3	TRBJ2-7	-	CASSQDSGVVYEQYF	TGCGCCAGCAGCCAAGATTCCGGGGTGGTCTACGAGCAGTACTTC
-	TRBV5-6	TRBJ1-2	TRBD1	CASSRADRGDGYTF	TGTGCCAGCAGCCGGGCGGACAGGGGAGATGGCTACACCTTC
-	TRBV7-8	TRBJ2-7	-	CASSPVRRTSSYEQYF	TGTGCCAGCAGCCCAGTCAGGCGGACAAGCTCCTACGAGCAGTACTTC
few	TRBV7-9	TRBJ2-1	TRBD2	CASRLARNEQFF	TGTGCCAGTCGACTAGCGAGGAATGAGCAGTTCTTC
few	TRBV6-5	TRBJ2-7	-	CASGALSGEQYF	TGTGCCAGCGGGGCTCTGTCCGGCGAGCAGTACTTC
-	TRBV5-1	TRBJ2-5	-	CASSLSQGGRETQYF	TGCGCCAGCAGCTTGTCACAGGGGGGGAGAGAGACCCAGTACTTC
-	TRBV29-1	TRBJ2-3	-	CSVEFQWGFDTQYF	TGCAGCGTTGAATTTCAGTGGGGGTTCGATACGCAGTATTTT
-	TRBV19	TRBJ2-5	-	CASSTDPGWGRRGLSEETQYF	TGTGCCAGTAGTACAGACCCTGGTTGGGGCCGGCGAGGGCTTAGCGAAGAGACCCAGTACTTC
-	TRBV27	TRBJ2-6	-	CASSLDGASGANVLTF	TGTGCCAGCAGTTTAGATGGGGCGTCTGGGGCCAACGTCCTGACTTTC
-	TRBV28	TRBJ2-7	-	CASSLTEGYEQYF	TGTGCCAGCAGCCTGACAGAAGGCTACGAGCAGTACTTC
once	TRBV6-6	TRBJ2-7	-	CASSYSNEYEQYF	TGTGCCAGCAGTTACTCGAACGAATACGAGCAGTACTTC
-	TRBV4-3	TRBJ1-2	-	CASSASPTGYGYTF	TGCGCCAGCAGCGCCTCTCCCACGGGCTATGGCTACACCTTC
-	TRBV11-2	TRBJ2-4	-	CASSFGGNIQYF	TGTGCCAGCAGCTTTGGGGGAAACATTCAGTACTTC
few	TRBV9	TRBJ1-6	-	CASSVGAGDSPLHF	TGTGCCAGCAGCGTAGGGGCAGGGGACTCACCCCTCCACTTT
few	TRBV9	TRBJ1-3	-	CASSPPGGNTIYF	TGTGCCAGCAGCCCTCCGGGGGGAAACACCATATATTTT